This T cell receptor (beta chain) came from a study of identifying expanded T cells in peripheral blood. Study-level findings and limits: About 1.3 clones differed between technical replicates, versus approximately 16 and 20 over time.

The CDR3 covers 15 residues. Germline V gene data show CDR1 as SNHLY and CDR2 as FYNNEI. The ends lost 5 bases at V and 7 bases at J; junction bases unmatched: 5. Sequencing was performed with immunoSEQ multiplex PCR; in TCRdb, only in-frame clones are kept and a portion is missing. This sample has approximately 120,000 clones, with roughly 84% found just once. This clone was found once. What it binds is not known. Sequenced: blood. The clonotype comes from a person aged 18 to 70 in good health. The chain carries TRBV2 and TRBJ2-7; 16 nucleotides match TRBD2. In nucleotides, the CDR3 is TGTGCCAGCAGTCAGGGACTAGCGGGGGGGAATGAGCAGTACTTC. It is translated as CASSQGLAGGNEQYF.